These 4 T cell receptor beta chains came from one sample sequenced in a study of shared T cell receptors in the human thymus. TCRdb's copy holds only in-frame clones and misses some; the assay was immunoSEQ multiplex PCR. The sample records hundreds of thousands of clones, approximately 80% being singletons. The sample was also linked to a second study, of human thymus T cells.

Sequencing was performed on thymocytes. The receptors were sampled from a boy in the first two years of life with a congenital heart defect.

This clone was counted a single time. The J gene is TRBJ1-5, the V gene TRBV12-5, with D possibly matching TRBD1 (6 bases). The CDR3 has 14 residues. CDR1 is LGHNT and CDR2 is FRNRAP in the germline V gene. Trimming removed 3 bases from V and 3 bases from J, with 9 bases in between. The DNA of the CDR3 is TGTGCTAGTGGTTTCACAGGGATCAATCAGCCCCAGCATTTT. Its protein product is CASGFTGINQPQHF.

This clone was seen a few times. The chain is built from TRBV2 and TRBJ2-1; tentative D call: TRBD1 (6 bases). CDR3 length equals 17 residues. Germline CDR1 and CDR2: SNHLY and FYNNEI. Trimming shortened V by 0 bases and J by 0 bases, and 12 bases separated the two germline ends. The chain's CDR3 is CASSEAPQGSSYNEQFF. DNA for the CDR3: TGTGCCAGCAGTGAAGCGCCCCAGGGGAGCTCCTACAATGAGCAGTTCTTC.

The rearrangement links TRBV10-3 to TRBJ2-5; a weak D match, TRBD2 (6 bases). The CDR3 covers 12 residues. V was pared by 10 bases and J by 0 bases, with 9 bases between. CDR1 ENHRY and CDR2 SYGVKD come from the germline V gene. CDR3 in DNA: TGTGCCACAGGGACTGACCAAGAGACCCAGTACTTC. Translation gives CATGTDQETQYF.

The CDR3 coding sequence is TGTGCCAGCAGCCATCATCGCGGGGCTCCCATTGTGGGGACTAGCGGGAGGGCCTCCTACGAGCAGTACTTC. This codes for CASSHHRGAPIVGTSGRASYEQYF. This chain connects TRBV14 to TRBJ2-7; 16 bases fit TRBD2. The CDR3 is made up of 24 amino acids. Germline CDR1 SGHDN, CDR2 FVKESK. V lost 3 bases, J lost 0 bases, and 23 bases stayed unmatched.